The source of this T cell receptor (beta chain) is a study of blood T cell repertoires in COVID-19. Turning to the study itself: The analysed material was cDNA or gDNA that came from T cells, B-cell-depleted T cells, or PBMCs.

Between the trimmed V and J ends, which lost 2 bases and 8 bases, there was a span of 16 bases. Germline loops: CDR1 MGHDK, CDR2 SYGVNS. The CDR3 spans 15 residues. This clone was seen once. The assay was immunoSEQ multiplex PCR, and TCRdb's table has in-frame clones only and misses some. The sample carries a few hundred thousand clones, 70% to 90% recorded once. Patients of the Seattle cohort, enrolled during active infection, were followed longitudinally. Source material: peripheral blood. The V and J genes are TRBV25-1 and TRBJ2-4; weak D call: TRBD1 (7 bases). This clonotype was sampled from a woman in her seventies with COVID-19, enrolled during active disease. Here the CDR3 DNA reads TGTGCCAGCAGTGAAGAATTAGACAGGGAGGACATTCAGTACTTC. As protein: CASSEELDREDIQYF.